The 23 T cell receptor beta chains below were found in one sample sequenced in a study of CD8 T cells in Susac syndrome. Reverse transcription of roughly 0.45 to 1 ug RNA used random hexamers. MiXCR was run by TCRdb on the immunoSEQ multiplex PCR reads, yielding one entry per CDR3 protein. The data show about 210,000 distinct CDR3 sequences, with 95% seen just once and about 0.091% held by the top ten. Sequences were obtained from CD4+ T cells from PBMCs. The receptors shown here come from a human donor with multiple sclerosis.

This chain joins TRBV12-3 or TRBV12-4 and TRBJ2-7; 9 bases fit TRBD2. The CDR3 totals 15 residues. After removal of 6 bases from V and 12 bases from J, the junction contained 18 bases not matched to a gene. The CDR3 nucleotides read TGTGCCAGCAGCCCGGGAGGCGCGGGAGGGCCAGGTCGGTACTTC. Translating gives CASSPGGAGGPGRYF.

This sequence joins TRBV6-1 and TRBJ1-2; 10 positions agree with TRBD1. Trimming cost V 6 bases and J 2 bases; bases outside gene matches: 6. This CDR3 region has 15 residues. Germline values: CDR1 MNHNS, CDR2 SASEGT. The CDR3 DNA sequence: TGTGCCAGCAGGGCCCGGGACAGGGGCAACTATGGCTACACCTTC. It codes for CASRARDRGNYGYTF.

This chain links TRBV12-3 or TRBV12-4 with TRBJ1-1, with D unclear. The ends were cut back, 5 bases at V and 1 base at J, with 14 bases in the middle. CDR3 size: 15 residues. CDR3 sequence reads: CASSPLRSENTEAFF. In nucleotides, the CDR3 is TGTGCCAGCAGTCCCTTACGAAGTGAGAACACTGAAGCTTTCTTT.

This chain uses TRBV27 with TRBJ2-3, with D possibly TRBD2 on 5 matching bases. This CDR3 contains 15 residues. The ends were cut back, 1 base at V and 7 bases at J, with 15 bases in the middle. From germline, CDR1 is MNHEY and CDR2 SMNVEV (reference sequence). The CDR3 nucleotides read TGTGCCAGCAGTTTATATGGTGGGAGTGTGAATACGCAGTATTTT. It specifies CASSLYGGSVNTQYF.

The J gene is TRBJ2-1, the V gene TRBV12-3 or TRBV12-4, with unresolved D. CDR3 size: 11 residues. V lost 5 bases and J lost 8, with 7 bases in between. CDR3 sequence reads: CASSPSYEQFF. The CDR3 bases are TGTGCCAGCAGTCCCTCGTATGAGCAGTTCTTC.

The rearrangement uses TRBV10-3 and TRBJ2-7; possibly TRBD1 or TRBD2 for D (5 bases each). Trimming cost V 4 bases and J 0 bases, with 13 bases left between them. Germline-derived CDR1 and CDR2 are ENHRY and SYGVKD. The CDR3 runs 15 residues. CDR3 sequence (DNA): TGTGCCATCAGTGGAGGGGCCCCGAGCTCCTACGAGCAGTACTTC. Its protein is CAISGGAPSSYEQYF.

The V gene is TRBV20-1, the J gene TRBJ2-6; tentative D call: TRBD1 (6 bases). CDR1 and CDR2 (germline): DFQATT, SNEGSKA (reference sequence). The CDR3 is made up of 19 amino acids. V lost 5 bases and J 0 bases, leaving 23 bases between the germline ends. DNA of the CDR3: TGCAGTGCTGCCGCATACAGGGTGGCCGATAGCTCTGGGGCCAACGTCCTGACTTTC. Its protein is CSAAAYRVADSSGANVLTF.

V usage is TRBV10-3 and J usage is TRBJ2-5, with TRBD1 matching over 10 bases. The CDR3 is 14 residues long. Germline CDR1 ENHRY, CDR2 SYGVKD. With V trimmed by 4 bases and J by 5 bases, 4 bases remained unmatched. The CDR3, as DNA: TGTGCCATCAGTGTGGGGACAGGGGTTGAGACCCAGTACTTC. Its translation is CAISVGTGVETQYF.

The CDR3: CAWSVGITRGFSYEQYF. Written as DNA, the CDR3 is TGTGCCTGGAGTGTGGGGATTACGAGGGGATTTTCCTACGAGCAGTACTTC. The chain recombines TRBV30 with TRBJ2-7; D assignment may be TRBD1 or TRBD2 (5 bases each). Germline lookup yields CDR1 GTSNPN and CDR2 SVGIG (reference sequence). V lost 0 bases and J lost 1, with 19 bases in between. The CDR3 has 17 amino acids.

The table lists this clonotype with a count of one. The genes are TRBV30 and TRBJ2-1; D is ambiguous. Trimming stripped 2 bases from V and 2 bases from J, with 4 bases between. Germline CDR1 is GTSNPN and CDR2 is SVGIG (reference sequence). This CDR3 has 12 amino acids. The CDR3, as DNA: TGTGCCTGGAGTAAAACCTACAATGAGCAGTTCTTC. This encodes CAWSKTYNEQFF.

The V call is TRBV23-1, the J call TRBJ1-2, with unresolved D. TRBV23-1 is identified as an open reading frame with a role that is uncertain. Trimming removed 3 bases at V and 7 bases at J, with 9 bases between. The CDR3 runs 12 residues. The chain's CDR3 is CASSHPRPGYTF. CDR3 DNA sequence: TGCGCCAGCAGTCACCCGAGGCCTGGCTACACCTTC.

The chain has TRBV7-2 and TRBJ2-1; no reliable D call. The CDR3 is 11 residues long. With 5 bases removed from V and 9 bases from J, the gap between germline ends came to 8 bases. The germline V gene has CDR1 SGHTA and CDR2 FQGNSA. The chain's CDR3 is CASSMNSEQFF. The CDR3 DNA follows: TGTGCCAGCAGCATGAATAGTGAGCAGTTCTTC. Using reference TRBV7-2 and TRBJ2-1 for the parts outside the CDR3, the full variable domain is GAGVSQSPSNKVTEKGKDVELRCDPISGHTALYWYRQSLGQGLEFLIYFQGNSAPDKSGLPSDRFSAERTGGSVSTLTIQRTQQEDSAVYLCASSMNSEQFFGPGTRLTVL.

The chain combines TRBV7-2 with TRBJ1-1; no reliable D call. Germline lookup yields CDR1 SGHTA and CDR2 FQGNSA. The V end was cut by 3 bases, the J end by 0 bases, with 5 bases between. This CDR3 has 13 amino acids. The CDR3 here is CASSFHMNTEAFF. CDR3 in DNA: TGTGCCAGCAGCTTTCACATGAACACTGAAGCTTTCTTT.

The chain couples TRBV10-1 to TRBJ2-7, with TRBD1 identical over 10 bases. CDR1 is WNHNN, CDR2 SYGVQD, per germline (reference sequence). Trimming at V came to 7 bases and at J to 6 bases, leaving 6 bases not matched to a gene. The length of the CDR3 is 13 residues. In nucleotides, the CDR3 is TGCGCCAGCAACAAGGACAGGGGGAGCGAGCAGTACTTC. Translated, it gives CASNKDRGSEQYF.

V usage is TRBV30 and J usage is TRBJ2-1, with D maybe TRBD2 (5 bases). The CDR3 has 13 amino acids. The germline gives CDR1 GTSNPN, CDR2 SVGIG (reference sequence). The germline V and J ends were trimmed by 3 bases and 7 bases, with 13 bases remaining between them. CDR3 bases: TGTGCCTGGAGCCCCGGACTGGGGAATGAGCAGTTCTTC. Residues: CAWSPGLGNEQFF.

The chain links TRBV9 to TRBJ2-1; TRBD1 matches 11 bases. The CDR3 contains 18 residues. Germline CDR1 is SGDLS and CDR2 is YYNGEE. After removal of 5 bases from V and 0 bases from J, the junction contained 10 bases not matched to a gene. The CDR3 DNA sequence: TGTGCCAGCAGTGCGGGACAGGGGGGCGCGGGCTCCTACAATGAGCAGTTCTTC. Its protein product is CASSAGQGGAGSYNEQFF. The full variable domain, completed using reference TRBV9 and TRBJ2-1, is DSGVTQTPKHLITATGQRVTLRCSPRSGDLSVYWYQQSLDQGLQFLIQYYNGEERAKGNILERFSAQQFPDLHSELNLSSLELGDSALYFCASSAGQGGAGSYNEQFFGPGTRLTVL.

The rearrangement links TRBV20-1 to TRBJ2-5; D tentatively reads TRBD1 or TRBD2 (5 bases each). V lost 6 bases, J lost 5 bases, and 22 bases lay in between. The CDR3 totals 15 residues. Germline CDR1 is DFQATT and CDR2 is SNEGSKA (reference sequence). The CDR3, as DNA: TGCAGTGCCTATACGCCGGGACCATCAGCGGAGACCCAGTACTTC. Protein: CSAYTPGPSAETQYF.

The count of this clonotype is one. The chain combines TRBV7-9 with TRBJ1-1; D is unclear. The CDR3 contains 16 residues. Deletions cut 1 base from V and 3 bases from J, with 15 bases between. Germline CDR1 SEHNR, CDR2 FQNEAQ (reference sequence). The CDR3 reads CASSLGGGFLDTEAFF. In DNA, the CDR3 is TGTGCCAGCAGCTTAGGAGGCGGGTTCTTGGACACTGAAGCTTTCTTT.

The chain is built from TRBV5-4 and TRBJ2-1; D is tentatively TRBD1 or TRBD2 (6 bases each). CDR1 is SGHNT and CDR2 is YYREEE in the germline V gene (reference sequence). V lost 4 bases, J lost 10 bases, and 21 bases lay in between. This CDR3 is built from 15 residues. As DNA, the CDR3 is TGTGCCAGCAGCCCGTGGAGGGGGGAGACAGGAGAGCAGTTCTTC. Residues: CASSPWRGETGEQFF.

The chain links TRBV25-1 to TRBJ2-1; maybe TRBD2 (6 bases). Germline V gene sequence: CDR1 MGHDK, CDR2 SYGVNS. This CDR3 comprises 14 residues. The V end was cut by 5 bases, the J end by 7 bases, with 15 bases between. CDR3 coding DNA: TGTGCCAGCAGTCCCCTGGGACTCGATAATGAGCAGTTCTTC. Protein product: CASSPLGLDNEQFF.

The table lists this clonotype with a count of one. This chain uses TRBV6-6 with TRBJ2-7, with TRBD1 matching 7 bases. J was trimmed by 1 base and V by 6 bases; bases with no gene match: 6. The CDR3 has 14 residues. The germline V gene has CDR1 MNHNY and CDR2 SVGAGI (reference sequence). The CDR3 spells CASRRRDSSYEQYF. CDR3 sequence (DNA): TGTGCCAGCAGGCGCAGGGACAGTTCCTACGAGCAGTACTTC.

The gene calls are TRBV5-1 and TRBJ2-1, with TRBD2 matching 7 bases. V was pared by 4 bases and J by 6 bases, with 4 bases of the junction left unmatched. The length of the CDR3 is 13 residues. The germline gives CDR1 SGHRS, CDR2 YFSETQ. CDR3 sequence: CASSPASGNEQFF. Here the CDR3 DNA reads TGCGCCAGCAGCCCCGCTAGCGGCAATGAGCAGTTCTTC.

This clonotype has only one observation. CDR3 loop: CAWTMVPGINYGYTF. The CDR3 nucleotides are TGTGCCTGGACTATGGTACCCGGGATTAACTATGGCTACACCTTC. The chain has TRBV30 and TRBJ1-2; D is ambiguous. CDR1 GTSNPN and CDR2 SVGIG come from the germline V gene (reference sequence). Deletions cut 4 bases from V and 1 base from J, with 16 bases between. The CDR3 sequence is 15 residues long.